The next 20 T cell receptor beta chains were all read from a single sample in a study of neurological immune-mediated disorders. TCRdb passed the 5' RACE reads through MiXCR, listing each CDR3 protein once. In the table there are roughly 88,000 distinct CDR3 sequences, around 3.5% of which are singletons. Sequences were obtained from PBMCs. These receptors were obtained from a woman between 50 and 59 years old with multiple sclerosis.

This clonotype has a count of ten or more. The rearrangement joins TRBV7-2 to TRBJ2-3; 10 nucleotides line up with TRBD2. V was clipped by 8 bases and J by 3 bases; unmatched bases: 2. Germline assignment: CDR1 SGHTA and CDR2 FQGNSA. The CDR3 runs to 13 residues. The CDR3 protein is CASRAGGTDTQYF. The CDR3 bases are TGTGCCAGCCGAGCGGGGGGGACAGATACGCAGTATTTT.

Ten or more counts support this clonotype. The chain links TRBV20-1 to TRBJ2-7; 8 nucleotides align to TRBD1. The CDR3 loop spans 15 amino acids. Per germline, CDR1 DFQATT and CDR2 SNEGSKA (reference sequence). Losses at the gene ends were 2 bases for V and 4 bases for J; bases not matched to a gene: 10. CDR3 DNA sequence: TGCAGTGCTAGATCCGCCGACAGGGGTGGTTACGAGCAGTACTTC. Residues: CSARSADRGGYEQYF.

This clonotype was detected ten times or more. CDR3 DNA: TGCAGTGCCAAGACAGCATACAGCACAGATACGCAGTATTTT. Protein product: CSAKTAYSTDTQYF. This chain joins TRBV20-1 and TRBJ2-3, with D perhaps matching TRBD1 (5 bases). The CDR3 length is 14 residues. Germline lookup yields CDR1 DFQATT and CDR2 SNEGSKA (reference sequence). V shed 6 bases and J shed 0 bases, with 13 bases lying between them.

This clonotype was picked up many times. The rearrangement joins TRBV20-1 to TRBJ2-1; D may correspond to TRBD1 or TRBD2 (6 bases each). The germline V and J ends were trimmed by 3 bases and 11 bases, with 20 bases remaining between them. Germline CDR1 reads DFQATT; CDR2 reads SNEGSKA (reference sequence). The length of the CDR3 is 14 residues. In DNA, the CDR3 is TGCAGTGCTAGTCTGGGGGGCGACTCGGGACAGCAGTTCTTC. Its protein is CSASLGGDSGQQFF.

This clonotype showed up just a few times. The J gene is TRBJ1-1, the V gene TRBV18; D may be TRBD1 (6 bases). This CDR3 is 14 amino acids long. Germline CDR1 is KGHSH and CDR2 is LQKENI. V gave up 5 bases and J gave up 0 bases, with 10 bases separating them. DNA of the CDR3: TGTGCCAGCTCAGCGGGACACCTGAACACTGAAGCTTTCTTT. Translated: CASSAGHLNTEAFF. Together with reference TRBV18 and TRBJ1-1, the CDR3 gives the full variable domain: NAGVMQNPRHLVRRRGQEARLRCSPMKGHSHVYWYRQLPEEGLKFMVYLQKENIIDESGMPKERFSAEFPKEGPSILRIQQVVRGDSAAYFCASSAGHLNTEAFFGQGTRLTVV.

This clonotype has a count of ten or more. This chain joins TRBV20-1 and TRBJ1-2, with D perhaps TRBD1 (6 bases). The CDR3 totals 16 residues. The V and J ends lost 0 bases and 2 bases respectively, with 16 bases between them. Per germline, CDR1 DFQATT and CDR2 SNEGSKA (reference sequence). Here the CDR3 DNA reads TGCAGTGCTAGAGATTTGGGGACATTGGGGAACTATGGCTACACCTTC. Its protein product is CSARDLGTLGNYGYTF.

This clonotype has at least ten counts. The chain recombines TRBV20-1 with TRBJ2-3; D gene unclear. Deletions cut 1 base from V and 3 bases from J, with 5 bases between. The CDR3 has 12 amino acids. Germline CDR1 reads DFQATT; CDR2 reads SNEGSKA (reference sequence). The CDR3 sequence is CSARVATDTQYF. CDR3 sequence (DNA): TGCAGTGCTAGAGTGGCTACAGATACGCAGTATTTT.

This clonotype was seen many times. The V call is TRBV7-8, the J call TRBJ1-4; D remains unclear. The V end was cut by 5 bases, the J end by 5 bases, with 12 bases between. The CDR3 sequence is 14 residues long. Germline V CDR1 and CDR2: SGHVS, FQNEAQ. CDR3 in amino acids: CASSPLAQNEKLFF. CDR3 coding DNA: TGTGCCAGCAGCCCCCTGGCCCAAAATGAAAAACTGTTTTTT.

In its sample, this clonotype was seen many times. The chain combines TRBV20-1 with TRBJ1-6; no definite D call. The V end lost 2 bases, the J end lost 0 bases, and 17 bases lay between the germline ends. The CDR3 spans 18 residues. Germline values: CDR1 DFQATT, CDR2 SNEGSKA (reference sequence). CDR3 sequence: CSARMEFLRSSYNSPLHF. CDR3 DNA sequence: TGCAGTGCTAGAATGGAGTTCCTAAGGAGCTCCTATAATTCACCCCTCCACTTT.

Ten or more counts support this clonotype. The rearrangement links TRBV7-6 to TRBJ2-3; D is perhaps TRBD2 (6 bases). Germline CDR1 reads SGHVS; CDR2 reads FNYEAQ. This CDR3 spans 17 amino acids. Trimming cost V 7 bases and J 0 bases, with 20 bases left between them. The CDR3 region is CASTAYHSGPSTDTQYF. The CDR3 DNA reads as TGTGCCAGCACCGCGTACCATAGCGGTCCTAGCACAGATACGCAGTATTTT. Full variable domain (outside the CDR3, taken from reference TRBV7-6 and TRBJ2-3): GAGVSQSPRYKVTKRGQDVALRCDPISGHVSLYWYRQALGQGPEFLTYFNYEAQQDKSGLPNDRFSAERPEGSISTLTIQRTEQRDSAMYRCASTAYHSGPSTDTQYFGPGTRLTVL.

Ten or more counts support this clonotype. The chain employs TRBV7-9 and TRBJ1-4; unclear D gene. The CDR3 extends over 12 amino acids. V was trimmed by 7 bases and J by 1 base, leaving 4 bases between them. Germline V gene lookup returns CDR1 SEHNR and CDR2 FQNEAQ (reference sequence). CDR3 in amino acids: CASTETNEKLFF. The CDR3 nucleotides read TGTGCCAGCACAGAAACTAATGAAAAACTGTTTTTT.

This clonotype was seen ten or more times. The chain employs TRBV20-1 and TRBJ1-2; D gene uncertain. Germline V gene sequence: CDR1 DFQATT, CDR2 SNEGSKA (reference sequence). Trimming left V 5 bases short and J 5 bases short, with 15 bases between. This CDR3 is 13 amino acids long. In DNA form, the CDR3 reads TGCAGTGCTTATCACACAGCAACTTATGGCTACACCTTC. This translates into CSAYHTATYGYTF.

This clonotype was detected many times. The rearrangement uses TRBV28 and TRBJ2-3; 12 bases fit TRBD2. Trimming cost V 3 bases and J 2 bases; bases outside gene matches: 12. There are 19 residues in the CDR3. Germline CDR1 reads MDHEN; CDR2 reads SYDVKM. The CDR3 loop is CASSFPSGGGTKITDTQYF. In DNA, the CDR3 is TGTGCCAGCAGTTTTCCTAGCGGGGGGGGAACCAAAATCACAGATACGCAGTATTTT.

This clonotype was seen many times. The V and J genes are TRBV20-1 and TRBJ1-5; a possible D gene is TRBD1 (5 bases). This CDR3 has 12 amino acids. Germline V gene data show CDR1 as DFQATT and CDR2 as SNEGSKA (reference sequence). The ends were cut back, 6 bases at V and 4 bases at J, with 10 bases in the middle. The CDR3 bases are TGCAGTGCCAGGGCCGGGAATCAGCCCCAGCATTTT. Translated: CSARAGNQPQHF.

For this clonotype: Being one base from a much bigger clone, this may be a read error. This chain connects TRBV20-1 to TRBJ1-6; maybe TRBD1 (6 bases). Germline CDR1 and CDR2: DFQATT and SNEGSKA (reference sequence). The CDR3 is 13 amino acids. The CDR3 protein is CSARRGGDSLLHF. DNA for the CDR3: TGCAGTGCGAGAAGGGGGGGCGATTCACTCCTCCACTTT.

The genes are TRBV20-1 and TRBJ1-3; D is unclear. The V gene lost 4 bases and the J gene lost 4 bases, with 5 bases spanning the gap. The CDR3 length is 11 residues. Germline V gene sequence: CDR1 DFQATT, CDR2 SNEGSKA (reference sequence). The DNA for the CDR3 is TGCAGTGCTACCTACGGAAACACCATATATTTT. Protein sequence: CSATYGNTIYF.

This clonotype has ten or more counts. The chain employs TRBV19 and TRBJ2-7; TRBD1 matches at 10 bases. Germline CDR1 reads LNHDA; CDR2 reads SQIVND (reference sequence). The V segment lost 4 bases and the J segment 4 bases; nucleotides outside the gene matches: 4. This CDR3 contains 14 residues. CDR3 bases: TGTGCCAGTAGTAGACAGGGGGCTCTTTACGAGCAGTACTTC. Protein: CASSRQGALYEQYF.

At least ten counts were recorded for this clonotype. The chain uses TRBV5-1 and TRBJ2-1; D not certain. Germline assignment: CDR1 SGHRS and CDR2 YFSETQ. This CDR3 is 13 amino acids long. V was cut by 3 bases and J by 7 bases, with 11 bases left in between. CDR3 DNA: TGCGCCAGCAGCTCACCTCAGTTTAATGAGCAGTTCTTC. As protein: CASSSPQFNEQFF.

In this sample, this clonotype turned up many times. The CDR3 reads CASSLSRVGGETQYF. CDR3 sequence (DNA): TGTGCCAGCAGCCTGTCGCGGGTTGGGGGTGAGACCCAGTACTTC. The chain links TRBV7-2 to TRBJ2-5, with D perhaps assigned TRBD1 or TRBD2 (5 bases each). Germline V lookup: CDR1 SGHTA, CDR2 FQGNSA. Trimming shortened V by 5 bases and J by 5 bases, and 18 bases separated the two germline ends. The CDR3 runs 15 residues. The variable domain in full, completed from reference TRBV7-2 and TRBJ2-5, reads GAGVSQSPSNKVTEKGKDVELRCDPISGHTALYWYRQSLGQGLEFLIYFQGNSAPDKSGLPSDRFSAERTGGSVSTLTIQRTQQEDSAVYLCASSLSRVGGETQYFGPGTRLLVL.

Many counts were recorded for this clonotype. The chain carries TRBV9 and TRBJ1-2, with D possibly TRBD1 on 6 matching bases. The CDR3 runs 14 residues. Trimming took off 3 bases at V and 6 bases at J, with 15 bases between the two ends. Germline values: CDR1 SGDLS, CDR2 YYNGEE. CDR3 DNA sequence: TGTGCCAGCAGCGATACAGGCGGGGGCGATGGCTACACCTTC. It is translated as CASSDTGGGDGYTF.